This T cell receptor beta chain was obtained from a study of beta chain features in type 1 diabetes. For the study at large: In all, 107,917,701 sorted cells from all samples were analyzed. Notes on the study in general: Still unanswered here is whether HLA type influences TCRB rearrangement.

The investigators reverse transcribed all of the isolated RNA, so they sequenced expressed TCRB transcripts. Here immunoSEQ multiplex PCR was the method, and the copy in TCRdb shows in-frame clones only, minus some. The table has hundreds of thousands of clones, 11% seen once. Turning to this clone: Its antigen is unknown.

The CDR3 is 19 residues long. Per germline, CDR1 SEHNR and CDR2 FQNEAQ (reference sequence). The V and J ends lost 5 bases and 0 bases respectively, with 26 bases between them. The chain is built from TRBV7-9 and TRBJ2-7, with TRBD1 as a possible D gene (7 bases). What was sequenced was naive CD4+ T cells from blood. This clonotype was sampled from a woman younger than 45 in good health. The CDR3 region is CASSTTEIGRGTVSYEQYF. Written as DNA, the CDR3 is TGTGCCAGCAGCACCACAGAGATCGGGCGCGGGACAGTCTCCTACGAGCAGTACTTC.